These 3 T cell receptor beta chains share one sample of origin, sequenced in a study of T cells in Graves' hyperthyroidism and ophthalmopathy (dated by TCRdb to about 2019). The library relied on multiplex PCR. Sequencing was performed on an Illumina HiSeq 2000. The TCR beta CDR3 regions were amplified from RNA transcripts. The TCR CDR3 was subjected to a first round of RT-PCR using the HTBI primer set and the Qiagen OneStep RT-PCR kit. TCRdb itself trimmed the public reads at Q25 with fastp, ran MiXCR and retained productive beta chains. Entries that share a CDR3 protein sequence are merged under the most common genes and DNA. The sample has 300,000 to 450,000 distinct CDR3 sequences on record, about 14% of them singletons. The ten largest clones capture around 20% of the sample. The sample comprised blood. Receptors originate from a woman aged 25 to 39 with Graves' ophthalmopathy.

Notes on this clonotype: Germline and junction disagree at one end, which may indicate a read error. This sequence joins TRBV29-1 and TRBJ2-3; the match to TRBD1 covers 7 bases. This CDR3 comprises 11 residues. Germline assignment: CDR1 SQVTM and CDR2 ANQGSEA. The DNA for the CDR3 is TGCAGCGTCCTCTCCCCGGACAGGCCGGATTTT. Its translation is CSVLSPDRPDF.

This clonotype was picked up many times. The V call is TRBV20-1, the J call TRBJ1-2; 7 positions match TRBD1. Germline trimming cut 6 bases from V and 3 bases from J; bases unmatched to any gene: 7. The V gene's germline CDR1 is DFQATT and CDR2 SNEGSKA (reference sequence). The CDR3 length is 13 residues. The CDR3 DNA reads TGCAGTGCAAACCGAGGGGGCGACTATGGCTACACCTTC. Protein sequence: CSANRGGDYGYTF.

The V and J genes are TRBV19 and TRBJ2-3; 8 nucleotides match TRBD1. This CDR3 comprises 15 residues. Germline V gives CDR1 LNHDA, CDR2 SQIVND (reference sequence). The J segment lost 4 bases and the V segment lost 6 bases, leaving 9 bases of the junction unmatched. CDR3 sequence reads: CASSLLQGVSDTQYF. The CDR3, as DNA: TGTGCCAGTAGCCTTTTACAGGGGGTATCAGATACGCAGTATTTT. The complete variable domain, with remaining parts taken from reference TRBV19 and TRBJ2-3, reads DGGITQSPKYLFRKEGQNVTLSCEQNLNHDAMYWYRQDPGQGLRLIYYSQIVNDFQKGDIAEGYSVSREKKESFPLTVTSAQKNPTAFYLCASSLLQGVSDTQYFGPGTRLTVL.